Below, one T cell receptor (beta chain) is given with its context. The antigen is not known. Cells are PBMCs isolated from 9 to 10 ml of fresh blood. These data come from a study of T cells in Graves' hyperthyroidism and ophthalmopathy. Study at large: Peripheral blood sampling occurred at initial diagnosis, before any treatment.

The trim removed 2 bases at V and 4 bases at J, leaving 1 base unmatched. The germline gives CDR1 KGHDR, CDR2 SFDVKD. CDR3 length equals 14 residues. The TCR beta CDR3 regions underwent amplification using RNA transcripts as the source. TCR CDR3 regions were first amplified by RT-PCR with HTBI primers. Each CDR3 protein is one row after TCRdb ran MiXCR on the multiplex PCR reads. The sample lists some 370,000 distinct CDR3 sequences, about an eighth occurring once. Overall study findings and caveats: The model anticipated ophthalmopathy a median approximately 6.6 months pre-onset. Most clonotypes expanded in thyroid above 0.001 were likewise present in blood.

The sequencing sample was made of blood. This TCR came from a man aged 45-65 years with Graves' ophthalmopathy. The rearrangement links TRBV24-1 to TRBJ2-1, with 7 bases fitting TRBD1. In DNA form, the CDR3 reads TGTGCCACCAGTGATTCGGGACAGTACAATGAGCAGTTCTTC. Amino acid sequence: CATSDSGQYNEQFF.